The following is a TCR beta chain sequence with its context. Its target is not known. The CDR3 has 14 residues. Trimming took off 8 bases at V and 8 bases at J, with 16 bases between the two ends. Germline values: CDR1 MRHNA, CDR2 SNTAGT. The sample originates from a study of OX40 agonist ivuxolimab in advanced cancers. For the study at large: Treatment of patients was with ivuxolimab, an agonistic anti-OX40 (CD134) antibody. Averaging 60 years in age, with a range of roughly 20 to 80, the cohort was 65% to 85% male. Patients with prior anti-PD-1, anti-PD-L1 or anti-CTLA-4 therapy were eligible; approximately 40% had some. Study-wide points: Both blood CD4+ and CD8+ T cells showed clonal growth by week 6 at 0.1 to 3.0 mg/kg.

Only in-frame clones appear in the TCRdb table, and some are missing; sequencing was by immunoSEQ multiplex PCR. This repertoire shows approximately 28,000 clones, 76% found once; its top ten account for about 15%. This sequence originates from an adult with an advanced solid tumor such as melanoma, head and neck, liver or kidney cancer. This material consisted of CD4+ or CD8+ T cells sorted from blood, taken in a trial of the OX40 agonist ivuxolimab. The chain recombines TRBV6-4 with TRBJ1-6; D is possibly TRBD1 (5 bases). CDR3 sequence reads: CASAIRAGDSPLHF. Written as DNA, the CDR3 is TGTGCCAGCGCCATCAGGGCGGGCGATTCACCCCTCCACTTT.